The 8 T cell receptor beta chains reported below all come from one sample, sequenced in a study of monozygotic twins with inflammatory bowel disease. Each CDR3 protein gets one entry in TCRdb, which reprocessed the 5' RACE reads and gives no DNA. Recorded for this sample: around 410,000 distinct CDR3 sequences. What was sequenced was blood. These receptors were taken from a human donor with ulcerative colitis or Crohn's disease, or a healthy co-twin of an affected twin (not recorded which).

The V gene is TRBV20-1, the J gene TRBJ2-3; TCRdb picks TRBD2, but there is no DNA to check that call. The germline CDR1 and CDR2 sequences are DFQATT and SNEGSKA (reference sequence). This CDR3 region has 14 residues. The CDR3 here is CSATSGGWSDTQYF.

The gene calls are TRBV7-9 and TRBJ1-1; TCRdb reports TRBD1, a call that lacks DNA to check it against. Germline lookup yields CDR1 SEHNR and CDR2 FQNEAQ (reference sequence). CDR3 length: 17 amino acids. CDR3 residues: CASSLGTGVWGNTEAFF. Supplemented by reference TRBV7-9 and TRBJ1-1, the full variable domain reads DTGVSQNPRHKITKRGQNVTFRCDPISEHNRLYWYRQTLGQGPEFLTYFQNEAQLEKSRLLSDRFSAERPKGSFSTLEIQRTEQGDSAMYLCASSLGTGVWGNTEAFFGQGTRLTVV.

The chain joins TRBV14 to TRBJ1-1; absent DNA, TCRdb's TRBD1 call cannot be checked. Germline CDR1 and CDR2: SGHDN and FVKESK. CDR3 size: 15 residues. The CDR3 is CASSQDGARNTEAFF.

The CDR3 sequence: CASSFGQIGRETQYF. The V gene is TRBV5-1, the J gene TRBJ2-5; TCRdb's D call of TRBD1 is untestable without DNA. CDR1 SGHRS and CDR2 YFSETQ come from the germline V gene. The CDR3 contains 15 residues.

The CDR3 sequence: CASSPPGLAGVAEQFF. This rearrangement joins TRBV12-3 or TRBV12-4 to TRBJ2-1; no DNA is available, so the TRBD2 call from TCRdb remains unchecked. There are 16 residues in the CDR3.

The chain combines TRBV29-1 with TRBJ2-3; TCRdb selects TRBD2, and the lack of DNA leaves this call unchecked. The CDR3 spans 15 residues. In germline, CDR1 is SQVTM, CDR2 ANQGSEA. The CDR3 loop reads CSGTALGWVTDTQYF.

The chain couples TRBV5-1 to TRBJ1-5; there is no DNA to check the TCRdb D call of TRBD1. The CDR3 spans 15 residues. The germline V gene encodes CDR1 SGHRS and CDR2 YFSETQ. CDR3 residues: CASSLGQGLNQPQHF.

This chain links TRBV18 with TRBJ1-1. Germline V gives CDR1 KGHSH, CDR2 LQKENI. CDR3 size: 18 residues. CDR3 region: CASSPQELNPIKNTEAFF.